This T cell receptor beta chain originates from a study of OX40 agonist ivuxolimab in advanced cancers. Across the whole study: Patients receiving dose escalation had hepatocellular carcinoma, melanoma, renal cell or head and neck cancer.

Data came from immunoSEQ multiplex PCR; TCRdb stores just in-frame clones and leaves some out. The sample shows 60,000 to 85,000 clones, about 90% of them seen only once. Between the trimmed V and J ends, which lost 0 bases and 6 bases, there was a span of 21 bases. CDR1 is SGDLS, CDR2 YYNGEE, per germline. The CDR3 has 17 residues. The sequence came from an adult with an advanced solid tumor such as melanoma, head and neck, liver or kidney cancer. The material sequenced was CD4+ or CD8+ T cells sorted from blood, taken in a trial of the OX40 agonist ivuxolimab. The gene calls are TRBV9 and TRBJ1-1, with D possibly matching TRBD1 (6 bases). The CDR3 reads CASSVVGGPGRKAEAFF. The CDR3 DNA reads as TGTGCCAGCAGCGTAGTGGGGGGGCCAGGAAGAAAGGCTGAAGCTTTCTTT.